The sequence of this T cell receptor beta chain was determined in a study of identical twins. This clonotype was found a few times. Germline V gene lookup returns CDR1 DFQATT and CDR2 SNEGSKA (reference sequence). Trimming removed 3 bases at V and 7 bases at J, with 19 bases between. CDR3 size: 14 residues. TCRdb re-called the 5' RACE reads through MiXCR, storing one row per CDR3 protein. The table lists approximately 530,000 distinct CDR3 sequences, about 20% of them singletons. This sample also appeared in a second study, on yellow fever vaccine responses in identical twins.

The TCR was taken from a woman between 18 and 29 years old in good health. This rearrangement joins TRBV20-1 to TRBJ2-7; no clear D gene. The specimen sequenced was CD4+ T cells sorted from blood. DNA for the CDR3: TGCAGTGCTAGTTCCTCCCGGACCCTCGGGGAGCAGTACTTC. This codes for CSASSSRTLGEQYF.